The clone carrying this T cell receptor beta chain turned up a few times. Clones were read by immunoSEQ multiplex PCR, and TCRdb kept only the in-frame ones, dropping some. The sample lists approximately 100,000 clones; about 85% were seen once. Germline V gene sequence: CDR1 ENHRY, CDR2 SYGVKD. The length of the CDR3 is 15 residues. V was clipped by 8 bases and J by 0 bases, with 15 bases between them. The sample is drawn from a study of OX40 agonist ivuxolimab in advanced cancers. This clonotype was obtained from an adult with an advanced solid tumor such as melanoma, head and neck, liver or kidney cancer. This sequence joins TRBV10-3 and TRBJ2-3, with D possibly called TRBD1 or TRBD2 (6 bases each). Sequencing was performed on CD4+ or CD8+ T cells sorted from blood, taken in a trial of the OX40 agonist ivuxolimab. Here the CDR3 reads CAISATGASTDTQYF. As DNA, the CDR3 is TGTGCCATCTCAGCCACGGGGGCAAGCACAGATACGCAGTATTTT.